The TCR beta chain described here comes from a study of blood T cells in healthy people across ages. Overall study results and limits: Among T cells, TCR beta diversity per million cells dropped roughly linearly as age rose.

A sample-barcoded 5' primer and a J-beta primer mix were used in a second PCR of about 7 to 12 cycles. Each CDR3 protein is one row after TCRdb ran MiXCR on the 5' RACE reads. Of 750,000 or so distinct CDR3 sequences in the sample, roughly 25% were seen once. The V end was cut by 4 bases, the J end by 6 bases, with 10 bases between. The CDR3 is made up of 12 amino acids. The V gene's germline CDR1 is SQVTM and CDR2 ANQGSEA. Of note for this clonotype: Its cognate antigen is unknown.

The same sample was also used in a study of T cells of mothers and their children. That report adds: Samples were provided by three healthy Caucasian mothers and their six children.

The sample consisted of blood. The V call is TRBV29-1, the J call TRBJ2-1; no clear D gene. This clonotype originated in a boy under 18 in good health. CDR3 protein: CSVAASGNEQFF. CDR3 DNA sequence: TGCAGCGTTGCCGCCTCCGGCAATGAGCAGTTCTTC.